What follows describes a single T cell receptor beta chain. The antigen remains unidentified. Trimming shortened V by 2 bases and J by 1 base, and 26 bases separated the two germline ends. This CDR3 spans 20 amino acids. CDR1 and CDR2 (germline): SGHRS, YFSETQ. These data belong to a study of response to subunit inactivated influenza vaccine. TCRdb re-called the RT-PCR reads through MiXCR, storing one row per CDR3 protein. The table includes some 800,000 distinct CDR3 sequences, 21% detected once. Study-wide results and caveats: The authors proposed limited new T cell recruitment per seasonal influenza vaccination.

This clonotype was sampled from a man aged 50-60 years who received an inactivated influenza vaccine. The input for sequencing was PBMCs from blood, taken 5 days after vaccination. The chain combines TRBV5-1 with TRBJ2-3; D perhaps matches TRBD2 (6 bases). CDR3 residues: CASSFRGSDLRGRGTDTQYF. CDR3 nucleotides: TGCGCCAGCAGCTTCAGAGGATCGGATTTGCGGGGCCGGGGCACAGATACGCAGTATTTT.